This passage covers 10 T cell receptor beta chains from one sample sequenced in a study of blood T cell repertoires in COVID-19. Profiled with immunoSEQ multiplex PCR; TCRdb holds only in-frame clones, not every one. The data contain fewer than 200,000 clones, about 80% of them singletons. The source material was peripheral blood. The source of these receptors is a man aged 55 to 70 with acute or convalescent COVID-19.

The chain uses TRBV27 and TRBJ2-1; 11 bases are a match to TRBD1. From germline, CDR1 is MNHEY and CDR2 SMNVEV (reference sequence). The CDR3 covers 16 residues. The V segment lost 3 bases and the J segment 7 bases; nucleotides outside the gene matches: 8. The CDR3 sequence is CASSLRGQGAPNEQFF. In DNA, the CDR3 is TGTGCCAGCAGTTTGAGAGGACAGGGGGCGCCAAATGAGCAGTTCTTC.

This clone came up a few times. This chain uses TRBV5-4 with TRBJ1-2, with a weak D call TRBD1 (5 bases). From germline, CDR1 is SGHNT and CDR2 YYREEE (reference sequence). The CDR3 runs 14 residues. V was pared by 0 bases and J by 4 bases, with 10 bases between. CDR3 loop: CASSLDRSSYGYTF. The CDR3, as DNA: TGTGCCAGCAGCTTGGACAGGAGTTCCTATGGCTACACCTTC.

This chain connects TRBV29-1 to TRBJ1-2, with D maybe TRBD1 (5 bases). This CDR3 is built from 12 residues. The V gene lost 7 bases and the J gene lost 0 bases, with 9 bases spanning the gap. Germline assignment: CDR1 SQVTM and CDR2 ANQGSEA. The CDR3 nucleotides are TGCAGCGCTGGGACTGCTAACTATGGCTACACCTTC. Its protein product is CSAGTANYGYTF.

This clone was detected only a few times. The chain is built from TRBV7-9 and TRBJ2-3; 9 bases align to TRBD2. Germline trimming cut 5 bases from V and 3 bases from J; bases unmatched to any gene: 6. Germline CDR1 SEHNR, CDR2 FQNEAQ (reference sequence). This CDR3 is built from 15 residues. This chain's CDR3 is CASSTDLAGTDTQYF. In nucleotides, the CDR3 is TGTGCCAGCAGCACGGACCTAGCGGGGACAGATACGCAGTATTTT.

This chain connects TRBV7-2 to TRBJ1-2; D gene ambiguous. CDR3 size: 13 residues. Germline V gene data show CDR1 as SGHTA and CDR2 as FQGNSA. Trimming took 3 bases from V and 2 from J, leaving 7 bases between them. The CDR3, as DNA: TGTGCCAGCAGCTTGTCTGTGAACTATGGCTACACCTTC. Translating it yields CASSLSVNYGYTF. Full variable domain (missing parts from reference TRBV7-2 and TRBJ1-2): GAGVSQSPSNKVTEKGKDVELRCDPISGHTALYWYRQSLGQGLEFLIYFQGNSAPDKSGLPSDRFSAERTGGSVSTLTIQRTQQEDSAVYLCASSLSVNYGYTFGSGTRLTVV.

The rearrangement links TRBV3-1 (or the pseudogene TRBV3-2) to TRBJ1-2, with 8 bases identical to TRBD1. This CDR3 spans 15 amino acids. J was trimmed by 4 bases and V by 0 bases; bases with no gene match: 4. Germline loops: CDR1 LGHDT, CDR2 YNNKEL (reference sequence). The CDR3 DNA follows: TGTGCCAGCAGCCAAGATCAGGGGGCAGGCTATGGCTACACCTTC. This gives the protein CASSQDQGAGYGYTF.

The V gene is TRBV9, the J gene TRBJ2-3; 11 bases are shared with TRBD1. V lost 0 bases, J lost 9 bases, and 12 bases stayed unmatched. The CDR3 runs 17 residues. The germline V gene has CDR1 SGDLS and CDR2 YYNGEE. In DNA, the CDR3 is TGTGCCAGCAGCGTAGAAGGACAGGGGGCCCTAAGTACGACGCAGTATTTT. Translated: CASSVEGQGALSTTQYF.

The chain links TRBV5-1 to TRBJ1-5; D is unresolved. Trimming pared 0 bases from V and 1 base from J, leaving 5 bases between. Germline CDR1 is SGHRS and CDR2 is YFSETQ. The CDR3 has 14 amino acids. The CDR3 spells CASSLGGSNQPQHF. The DNA for the CDR3 is TGCGCCAGCAGCTTGGGAGGGAGCAATCAGCCCCAGCATTTT.

The rearrangement joins TRBV4-1 to TRBJ1-5; D is possibly TRBD1 (5 bases). CDR1 and CDR2 from the germline V gene are MGHRA and YSYEKL. CDR3 length: 14 amino acids. Trimming took 0 bases from V and 5 from J, leaving 8 bases between them. CDR3 in DNA: TGCGCCAGCAGCCAAGATGGGGCGTATCAGCCCCAGCATTTT. This encodes CASSQDGAYQPQHF.

J is TRBJ2-2 and V is TRBV18; D possibly corresponds to TRBD1 (5 bases). The germline V gene encodes CDR1 KGHSH and CDR2 LQKENI. Trimming stripped 2 bases from V and 2 bases from J, with 15 bases between. This CDR3 is built from 17 residues. The CDR3 region has the DNA TGTGCCAGCTCACCAGTTCTTAGGCAGGGAAACACCGGGGAGCTGTTTTTT. This encodes CASSPVLRQGNTGELFF.